This TCR beta chain emerged from a study of blood T cells in healthy people across ages. Study-level points and caveats: Observed TCR beta diversity per million T cells went down as age went up. This fall followed a roughly linear course with age. Percentage of naive T cells showed a strong correlation with TCR beta diversity.

A second PCR, run for roughly 7 to 11 cycles, used a sample-barcoded 5' primer plus a J-beta primer mix. TCRdb re-analysed the 5' RACE reads in MiXCR, keeping a single row per CDR3 protein. The table lists 1.8 million or so distinct CDR3 sequences, around 40% of them singletons, with 23% in the top ten. This clonotype was seen a handful of times. Its specificity is unknown. The source of this sequence is a human donor in good health. The sequenced sample consisted of blood.

CDR3 nucleotides: TGTGCCAGCAGCCCCCCGGACTGGAGCTCCTACGAGCAGTACTTC. Its translation is CASSPPDWSSYEQYF. The chain couples TRBV7-9 to TRBJ2-7, with D maybe TRBD2 (5 bases). CDR3 length: 15 residues. CDR1 is SEHNR and CDR2 is FQNEAQ in the germline V gene (reference sequence). The V and J ends lost 5 bases and 0 bases respectively, with 14 bases between them.